The sequence of this T cell receptor (beta chain) was determined in a study of regulatory T cells in long-lasting Graves disease. Study-wide findings and caveats: Having few samples may have compromised the accuracy.

Relying on iRepertoire HTBI primers and Arm-PCR of CDR3 regions, the team built TCR beta libraries. From the multiplex PCR reads, TCRdb called clonotypes with MiXCR, one entry per CDR3 protein. The sample shows some 370,000 distinct CDR3 sequences, approximately 12% of them seen only once. Indicated time point: newly diagnosed GD, antithyroid drugs for less than 3 months. Construction of the TCR library relied on RNA isolated from PBMCs. V lost 6 bases and J lost 0, with 10 bases in between. Germline lookup yields CDR1 SGHDT and CDR2 YYEEEE. The CDR3 loop spans 14 amino acids. As concerns this clonotype: Its matching antigen is unknown.

The sample was also reused in another study, on T cells in Graves' hyperthyroidism and ophthalmopathy. Turning to that study: The primer set for the first-round RT-PCR of the TCR CDR3 was HTBI.

This TCR derives from a woman between 18 and 30 years old with Graves disease. Sequencing used peripheral blood mononuclear cells (PBMCs), obtained at new diagnosis, from a patient treated with antithyroid drugs. The rearrangement joins TRBV5-6 to TRBJ2-1, with D possibly TRBD1 on 6 matching bases. This CDR3 is CASIRGYSYNEQFF. The CDR3 coding sequence is TGTGCCAGCATCAGGGGATACTCCTACAATGAGCAGTTCTTC.